Below are 21 T cell receptor beta chains sequenced from a single sample in a study of blood T cell repertoires in COVID-19. The assay was immunoSEQ multiplex PCR, and TCRdb's table has in-frame clones only and misses some. The sample holds 85,000 to 120,000 clones, roughly nine tenths seen once. What was sequenced was peripheral blood. All receptors derive from a man aged 50-59 years with active COVID-19.

The genes are TRBV6-5 and TRBJ2-1; unclear D gene. Germline CDR1 MNHEY, CDR2 SVGAGI. Between the trimmed V and J ends, which lost 7 bases and 10 bases, there was a span of 20 bases. The CDR3 is 14 residues long. The CDR3 sequence is CASIATGGPVEQFF. The CDR3 nucleotides are TGTGCCAGCATTGCGACGGGTGGCCCGGTAGAGCAGTTCTTC.

V usage is TRBV6-5 and J usage is TRBJ2-7, with D tentatively TRBD1 (6 bases). This CDR3 is 13 amino acids long. Trimming left V 3 bases short and J 4 bases short, with 10 bases between. Germline CDR1 is MNHEY and CDR2 is SVGAGI. CDR3 coding DNA: TGTGCCAGCAGTTATCTCGGACAGTACGAGCAGTACTTC. Translation: CASSYLGQYEQYF.

This chain connects TRBV6-5 to TRBJ1-5; TRBD1 agrees at 8 bases. The CDR3 is 13 residues long. The junction had 1 base not matched to a gene; V was cut back by 6 bases and J by 3 bases. The germline V gene has CDR1 MNHEY and CDR2 SVGAGI. The DNA for the CDR3 is TGTGCCAGCAGACAGGGGGTCAATCAGCCCCAGCATTTT. It is translated as CASRQGVNQPQHF.

This chain connects TRBV27 to TRBJ1-4; no clear D gene. The CDR3 covers 13 residues. Germline CDR1 MNHEY, CDR2 SMNVEV (reference sequence). The V gene lost 3 bases and the J gene lost 7 bases, with 9 bases spanning the gap. CDR3 sequence: CASSFQAGEKLFF. The CDR3 nucleotides read TGTGCCAGCAGTTTTCAGGCAGGTGAAAAACTGTTTTTT.

V is TRBV12-3 or TRBV12-4 and J is TRBJ1-6, with D perhaps TRBD1 (5 bases). This CDR3 has 13 amino acids. V shed 6 bases and J shed 9 bases, with 12 bases lying between them. Here the CDR3 reads CASSPGVGSPLHF. CDR3 DNA sequence: TGTGCCAGCAGCCCGGGGGTGGGTTCACCCCTCCACTTT.

The chain joins TRBV5-3 to TRBJ2-5; TRBD2 agrees at 7 bases. TRBV5-3 falls under the ORF class, with uncertain function. The ends lost 4 bases at V and 2 bases at J; junction bases unmatched: 5. This CDR3 has 14 residues. CDR3 residues: CARSPLASQETQYF. CDR3 nucleotides: TGTGCCAGAAGCCCACTAGCGTCACAAGAGACCCAGTACTTC.

CDR3 bases: TGTGCCAGCAGAGTTGTGGGCGGGGGGCCTGGTACGCAGTATTTT. As protein: CASRVVGGGPGTQYF. The genes are TRBV5-4 and TRBJ2-3; 8 bases line up with TRBD2. The germline V gene encodes CDR1 SGHNT and CDR2 YYREEE (reference sequence). After removal of 5 bases from V and 8 bases from J, the junction contained 13 bases not matched to a gene. This CDR3 is built from 15 residues.

This clone occurred once. J is TRBJ2-7 and V is TRBV10-3; 7 nucleotides line up with TRBD1. V gave up 5 bases and J gave up 2 bases; unmatched junction bases: 3. The CDR3 runs to 13 residues. The germline V gene has CDR1 ENHRY and CDR2 SYGVKD. CDR3 DNA: TGTGCCATCAGTCGACAGGGAGCCTACGAGCAGTACTTC. This codes for CAISRQGAYEQYF.

This chain connects TRBV5-1 to TRBJ1-2, with unresolved D. The CDR3 contains 13 residues. Germline values: CDR1 SGHRS, CDR2 YFSETQ. The V end lost 0 bases, the J end lost 4 bases, and 7 bases lay between the germline ends. The CDR3 sequence is CASSLDGAYGYTF. The CDR3 DNA follows: TGCGCCAGCAGCTTGGACGGAGCCTATGGCTACACCTTC.

The chain carries TRBV15 and TRBJ1-6, with TRBD1 identical over 9 bases. The CDR3 is made up of 13 amino acids. The germline V gene encodes CDR1 LNHNV and CDR2 YYDKDF (reference sequence). V dropped 9 bases and J dropped 10; count of bases not matched to a gene: 7. CDR3: CATADRGESPLHF. CDR3 nucleotides: TGTGCCACAGCGGACAGGGGAGAATCACCCCTCCACTTT.

The V call is TRBV6-6, the J call TRBJ2-7; TRBD1 might be the D (5 bases). CDR3 size: 13 residues. The germline CDR1 and CDR2 sequences are MNHNY and SVGAGI (reference sequence). Trimming shortened V by 4 bases and J by 7 bases, and 14 bases separated the two germline ends. DNA for the CDR3: TGTGCCAGCAGTTTTGGATCAGGGCTTGAGCAGTACTTC. It codes for CASSFGSGLEQYF.

This rearrangement joins TRBV5-4 to TRBJ1-4, with TRBD1 as a possible D gene (5 bases). V was trimmed by 2 bases and J by 6 bases, leaving 11 bases between them. The CDR3 has 14 amino acids. CDR1 SGHNT and CDR2 YYREEE come from the germline V gene (reference sequence). CDR3 DNA sequence: TGTGCCAGCAGCTTCGGAGGGGAGGATGAAAAACTGTTTTTT. Its protein product is CASSFGGEDEKLFF.

The rearrangement links TRBV7-9 to TRBJ1-4; 8 nucleotides agree with TRBD1. After removal of 1 base from V and 8 bases from J, the junction contained 6 bases not matched to a gene. The CDR3 loop spans 15 amino acids. Germline V gene sequence: CDR1 SEHNR, CDR2 FQNEAQ (reference sequence). The CDR3 nucleotides read TGTGCCAGCAGCTTAGGCGGGACAGGAATCGAAAAACTGTTTTTT. Protein: CASSLGGTGIEKLFF.

The chain recombines TRBV18 with TRBJ1-2; no clear D. CDR3 length: 13 residues. The V end was cut by 3 bases, the J end by 1 base, with 6 bases between. CDR1 and CDR2 from the germline V gene are KGHSH and LQKENI. The DNA of the CDR3 is TGTGCCAGCTCACCGGACTTTAACTATGGCTACACCTTC. This encodes CASSPDFNYGYTF.

The chain joins TRBV5-4 to TRBJ2-7; 8 positions match TRBD2. Germline assignment: CDR1 SGHNT and CDR2 YYREEE (reference sequence). This CDR3 contains 15 residues. Trimming at V came to 0 bases and at J to 2 bases, leaving 4 bases not matched to a gene. CDR3 nucleotide sequence: TGTGCCAGCAGCTTGGGGCGGGGGGTCCCCTACGAGCAGTACTTC. It specifies CASSLGRGVPYEQYF.

This clone was detected only a few times. The V call is TRBV27, the J call TRBJ1-2, with D maybe TRBD1 (5 bases). Germline CDR1 and CDR2: MNHEY and SMNVEV (reference sequence). CDR3 length: 16 amino acids. Trimming took off 2 bases at V and 8 bases at J, with 21 bases between the two ends. CDR3: CASSLGGNRPGGGYTF. For the CDR3, the DNA is TGTGCCAGCAGTTTAGGAGGCAACAGGCCGGGGGGGGGCTACACCTTC.

V gene TRBV7-2 combines with J gene TRBJ2-5; the match to TRBD2 covers 9 bases. The CDR3 has 16 amino acids. Germline V gene sequence: CDR1 SGHTA, CDR2 FQGNSA. Trimming cost V 5 bases and J 9 bases; bases outside gene matches: 16. This chain's CDR3 is CASSLGLASGEGAQYF. The CDR3 nucleotides are TGTGCCAGCAGCCTGGGATTGGCTAGCGGGGAGGGGGCCCAGTACTTC. The variable domain in full, completed from reference TRBV7-2 and TRBJ2-5, reads GAGVSQSPSNKVTEKGKDVELRCDPISGHTALYWYRQSLGQGLEFLIYFQGNSAPDKSGLPSDRFSAERTGGSVSTLTIQRTQQEDSAVYLCASSLGLASGEGAQYFGPGTRLLVL.

This clone showed up just a few times. V gene TRBV6-5 combines with J gene TRBJ2-2, with 10 bases that match TRBD2. Germline CDR1 is MNHEY and CDR2 is SVGAGI. V dropped 7 bases and J dropped 5; count of bases not matched to a gene: 4. The length of the CDR3 is 14 residues. The chain's CDR3 is CASTRTSGTGELFF. CDR3 nucleotide sequence: TGTGCCAGCACCAGGACTAGCGGAACCGGGGAGCTGTTTTTT.

V usage is TRBV4-1 and J usage is TRBJ2-1; TRBD2 matches at 10 bases. Trimming cost V 4 bases and J 4 bases; bases outside gene matches: 7. CDR1 is MGHRA, CDR2 YSYEKL, per germline. CDR3 length equals 16 residues. In nucleotides, the CDR3 is TGCGCCAGCAGCCGGCCGGGACTAGCGCCTTACAATGAGCAGTTCTTC. It specifies CASSRPGLAPYNEQFF.

This chain links TRBV12-3 or TRBV12-4 with TRBJ2-3; a weak D match, TRBD2 (5 bases). The V and J ends lost 6 bases and 4 bases respectively, with 11 bases between them. The CDR3 spans 13 residues. The CDR3: CASRRVGADTQYF. In DNA form, the CDR3 reads TGTGCCAGCAGGAGGGTCGGGGCAGATACGCAGTATTTT.

CDR3 bases: TGTGCCAGCTCACCCCCAGGGGGCGCAAACACCGGGGAGCTGTTTTTT. The encoded protein is CASSPPGGANTGELFF. V gene TRBV18 combines with J gene TRBJ2-2, with 8 bases aligning to TRBD1. Losses at the gene ends were 3 bases for V and 2 bases for J; bases not matched to a gene: 5. This CDR3 has 16 residues. The V gene's germline CDR1 is KGHSH and CDR2 LQKENI.